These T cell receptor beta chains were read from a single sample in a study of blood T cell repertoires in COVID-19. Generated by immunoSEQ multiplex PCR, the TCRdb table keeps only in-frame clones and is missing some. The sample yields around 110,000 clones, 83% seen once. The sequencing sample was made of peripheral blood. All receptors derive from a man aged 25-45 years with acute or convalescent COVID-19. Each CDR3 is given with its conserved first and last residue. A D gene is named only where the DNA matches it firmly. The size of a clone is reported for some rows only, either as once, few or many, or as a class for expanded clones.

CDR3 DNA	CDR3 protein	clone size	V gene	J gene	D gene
TGTGCCAGTAGTACACTAGCGGGGGACTACAATGAGCAGTTCTTC	CASSTLAGDYNEQFF	-	TRBV19	TRBJ2-1	TRBD2
TGTGCCAGTAGTAGCGGTTATGATTCACCCCTCCACTTT	CASSSGYDSPLHF	once	TRBV19	TRBJ1-6	-
TGCGCCAGCAGCCAACAACCGGGGGGGCGCGGTGAAAAACTGTTTTTT	CASSQQPGGRGEKLFF	-	TRBV5-1	TRBJ1-4	-
TGTGCCAGCAGTTACGGGGCGTCGAGCTCCTACAATGAGCAGTTCTTC	CASSYGASSSYNEQFF	-	TRBV6-5	TRBJ2-1	-
TGTGCCAGCAGCCCGGGACTATATGAAAGCGGGGAGCTGTTTTTT	CASSPGLYESGELFF	-	TRBV11-2	TRBJ2-2	TRBD2
TGTGCCTGGAGTGTACCCCCAGCCTACGAGCAGTACTTC	CAWSVPPAYEQYF	-	TRBV30	TRBJ2-7	-
TGTGCCAGCAGCCCGGGACTAGCGGGCCAAGAGACCCAGTACTTC	CASSPGLAGQETQYF	-	TRBV3-1/TRBV3-2	TRBJ2-5	TRBD2
TGCGCCAGCAGCTTGGGGAGGGGCGAAGATGGCTACACCTTC	CASSLGRGEDGYTF	-	TRBV5-1	TRBJ1-2	-
TGTGCCAGCACCTCACAGGGGGCGAACACTGAAGCTTTCTTT	CASTSQGANTEAFF	-	TRBV6-5	TRBJ1-1	TRBD1
TGTGCCAGCAGCCAAGAAATACCCATGACAGGGGTTAATTCACCCCTCCACTTT	CASSQEIPMTGVNSPLHF	once	TRBV3-1/TRBV3-2	TRBJ1-6	TRBD1
TGTGCCAGTAGTATGACATATGGATACACCTTC	CASSMTYGYTF	-	TRBV19	TRBJ1-2	-
TGTGCCAGCAGCCACTCTGGTGGCGGCTACGAGCAGTACTTC	CASSHSGGGYEQYF	few	TRBV7-8	TRBJ2-7	-
TGTGCCAGCAGCTTGTTGCGCCGTGGCAATGAGCAGTTCTTC	CASSLLRRGNEQFF	-	TRBV7-9	TRBJ2-1	-
TGTGCCAGTAGTATCTCTGGGGGGTCCGTCTCCGGGGAGCTGTTTTTT	CASSISGGSVSGELFF	few	TRBV19	TRBJ2-2	-
TGTGCCAGCAGCGTAGGTGACAGGGGGCGGACTGAAGCTTTCTTT	CASSVGDRGRTEAFF	-	TRBV9	TRBJ1-1	TRBD1
TGTGCCAGCTCACCCCACGAGGAATCACCCCTCCACTTT	CASSPHEESPLHF	few	TRBV18	TRBJ1-6	-
TGTGCCATCAGCTTAAGGGAAATCGGGGACACTGAAGCTTTCTTT	CAISLREIGDTEAFF	-	TRBV10-3	TRBJ1-1	-
TGCAGCGTGGGACTAGCGGGGGGGCGTGAAGAGACCCAGTACTTC	CSVGLAGGREETQYF	-	TRBV29-1	TRBJ2-5	TRBD2
TGTGCCAGTAGTACCACTCGGACAGGGGGCACTGAAGCTTTCTTT	CASSTTRTGGTEAFF	few	TRBV19	TRBJ1-1	TRBD1
TGTGCCAGCACCTGGGGACAGGGTAGGAATGGCTACACCTTC	CASTWGQGRNGYTF	-	TRBV6-5	TRBJ1-2	TRBD1
TGTGCCAGCAGCGCACCGGGACAGGGGGGAGATACGCAGTATTTT	CASSAPGQGGDTQYF	-	TRBV7-6	TRBJ2-3	TRBD1
TGTGCCAGCAGTTTAGGCAGGGGGCGCGGCTACGAGCAGTACTTC	CASSLGRGRGYEQYF	-	TRBV27	TRBJ2-7	TRBD1
TGTGCCAGCAGCCAAGCTCTTTATCCGGTTAATGAGCAGTTCTTC	CASSQALYPVNEQFF	-	TRBV4-2	TRBJ2-1	-
TGTGCCAGCAGCGTAGGCGGGGGGCACCAAGAGACCCAGTACTTC	CASSVGGGHQETQYF	once	TRBV9	TRBJ2-5	TRBD2